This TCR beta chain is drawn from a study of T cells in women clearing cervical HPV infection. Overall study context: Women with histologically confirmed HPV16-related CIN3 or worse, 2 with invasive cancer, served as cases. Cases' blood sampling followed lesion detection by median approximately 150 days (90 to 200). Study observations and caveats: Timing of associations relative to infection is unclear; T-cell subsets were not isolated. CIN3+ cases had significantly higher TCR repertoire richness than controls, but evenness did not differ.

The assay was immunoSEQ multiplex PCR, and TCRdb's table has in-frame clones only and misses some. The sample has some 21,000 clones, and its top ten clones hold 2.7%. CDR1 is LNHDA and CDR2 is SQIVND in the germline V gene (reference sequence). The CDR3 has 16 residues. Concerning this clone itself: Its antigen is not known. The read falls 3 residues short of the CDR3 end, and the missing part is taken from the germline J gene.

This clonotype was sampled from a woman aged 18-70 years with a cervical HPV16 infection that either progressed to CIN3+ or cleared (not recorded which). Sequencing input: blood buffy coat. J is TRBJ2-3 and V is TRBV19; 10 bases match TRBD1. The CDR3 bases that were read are TGTGCCAGTAGTATACCCCTGGGACAGGGGTATCAGCCG. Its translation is CASSIPLGQGYQP. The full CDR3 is CASSIPLGQGYQPQYF.